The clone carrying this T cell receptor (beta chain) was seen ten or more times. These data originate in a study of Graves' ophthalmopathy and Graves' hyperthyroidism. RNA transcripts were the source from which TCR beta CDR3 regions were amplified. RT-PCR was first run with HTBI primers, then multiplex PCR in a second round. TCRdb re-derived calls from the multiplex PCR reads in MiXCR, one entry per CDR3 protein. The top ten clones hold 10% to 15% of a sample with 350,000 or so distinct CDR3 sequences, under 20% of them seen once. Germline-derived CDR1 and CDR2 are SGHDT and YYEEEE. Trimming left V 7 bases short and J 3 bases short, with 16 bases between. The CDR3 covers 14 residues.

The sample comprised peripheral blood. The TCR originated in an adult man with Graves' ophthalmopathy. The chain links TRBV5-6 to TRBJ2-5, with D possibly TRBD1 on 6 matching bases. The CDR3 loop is CASQGRGLEETQYF. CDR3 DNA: TGTGCCAGCCAGGGGCGTGGGTTGGAAGAGACCCAGTACTTC.